The sequence of this T cell receptor (beta chain) was determined in a study of CD8 T cells in Susac syndrome. RNA was extracted with the RNeasy kit, and a quantity of about 0.45 to 1 ug was reverse transcribed using random hexamers. TCRdb redid the calling of the immunoSEQ multiplex PCR reads with MiXCR, one entry per CDR3 protein. Here the sample spans under 200,000 distinct CDR3 sequences, under 95% being singletons. TEMRA cells were FACS-enriched, and CD8+ and CD4+ T cells were isolated negatively. V lost 4 bases to trimming and J lost 6 bases; unmatched junction nucleotides: 16. CDR1 and CDR2 from the germline V gene are SGHNT and YYREEE (reference sequence). This CDR3 region has 18 residues.

The chain links TRBV5-4 to TRBJ1-6; 7 bases line up with TRBD1. Sample: CD4+ T cells from PBMCs. The source is a human donor in good health. The CDR3 DNA reads TGTGCCAGCAGCCCGGGGGCCCCGACAGGGTTGCGTAATTCACCCCTCCACTTT. This sequence encodes CASSPGAPTGLRNSPLHF. The whole variable domain, remainder taken from reference TRBV5-4 and TRBJ1-6, is ETGVTQSPTHLIKTRGQQVTLRCSSQSGHNTVSWYQQALGQGPQFIFQYYREEENGRGNFPPRFSGLQFPNYSSELNVNALELDDSALYLCASSPGAPTGLRNSPLHFGNGTRLTVT.